This TCR beta chain was documented in a study of cytomegalovirus exposure and HLA in healthy donors. Only one count was recorded for this clone. No antigen is known for it. Each of the donors was a healthy bone marrow donor. Vbeta (60) and Jbeta (13) primers were used in the PCR. TCRdb's copy holds only in-frame clones and misses some; the assay was immunoSEQ multiplex PCR. The sample contains around 180,000 clones, 75% to 85% of which appear only once. Study conclusions and caveats: There were several of the most significant clusters that appeared linked to common viral pathogens in a later analysis.

V was cut by 5 bases and J by 6 bases, with 8 bases left in between. The CDR3 has 12 amino acids. Germline lookup yields CDR1 SEHNR and CDR2 FQNEAQ (reference sequence). The specimen was PBMCs. The sequence derives from a woman aged 50 to 60 in good health and CMV-seropositive. This chain links TRBV7-9 with TRBJ2-1; D unclear. CDR3 sequence (DNA): TGTGCCAGCAGCCCCTCTCCCAATGAGCAGTTCTTC. Translation: CASSPSPNEQFF.